These 9 T cell receptor beta chains were sequenced from one sample in a study of T cell repertoires in cytomegalovirus infection. TCRdb called the reads again in MiXCR, with one record for every CDR3 protein. The sample comprises fewer than 200,000 distinct CDR3 sequences, under 15% of which are singletons, and 20% to 30% rests with the top ten. Sequencing was carried out using PBMCs. These receptors were taken from a human donor in good health (CMV status not recorded). Some clones in this sample may be carry-over from other donors' samples.

This clonotype was counted ten times or more. The V gene is TRBV7-2, the J gene TRBJ2-3, with 8 nucleotides matching TRBD1. The length of the CDR3 is 18 residues. J gave up 0 bases and V 1 base, and 9 bases lay outside the gene matches. From germline, CDR1 is SGHTA and CDR2 FQGNSA. Here the CDR3 DNA reads TGTGCCAGCAGCTTAGACTGGACAGGGCTTATTAGCACAGATACGCAGTATTTT. Translating gives CASSLDWTGLISTDTQYF. The variable domain in full, completed from reference TRBV7-2 and TRBJ2-3, reads GAGVSQSPSNKVTEKGKDVELRCDPISGHTALYWYRQSLGQGLEFLIYFQGNSAPDKSGLPSDRFSAERTGGSVSTLTIQRTQQEDSAVYLCASSLDWTGLISTDTQYFGPGTRLTVL.

The gene calls are TRBV28 and TRBJ2-5, with no clear D. Germline CDR1 MDHEN, CDR2 SYDVKM. V was pared by 1 base and J by 2 bases, with 8 bases between. CDR3 length: 14 amino acids. The CDR3 spells CASSLLGTQETQYF. The CDR3, as DNA: TGTGCCAGCAGTTTATTGGGAACACAAGAGACCCAGTACTTC.

The CDR3 is CASSLGDSEAFF. In DNA form, the CDR3 reads TGTGCCAGCAGCCTAGGGGACAGCGAAGCTTTCTTT. The chain joins TRBV3-1 to TRBJ1-1, with 7 bases lining up with TRBD1. The germline V gene encodes CDR1 LGHDT and CDR2 YNNKEL (reference sequence). V shed 4 bases, J shed 8 bases, and the junction held 4 bases outside the gene matches. The CDR3 consists of 12 residues.

In its sample, this clonotype was seen many times. The rearrangement joins TRBV7-2 to TRBJ1-5; D unclear. The CDR3 covers 14 residues. The V end lost 2 bases, the J end lost 3 bases, and 8 bases lay between the germline ends. Germline CDR1 SGHTA, CDR2 FQGNSA. The CDR3 nucleotides read TGTGCCAGCAGCTTATCCACCATCAATCAGCCCCAGCATTTT. Translation gives CASSLSTINQPQHF.

V usage is TRBV12-3 or TRBV12-4 and J usage is TRBJ2-5, with 9 bases identical to TRBD2. This CDR3 region has 14 residues. The J segment lost 7 bases and the V segment lost 2 bases, leaving 5 bases of the junction unmatched. In DNA form, the CDR3 reads TGTGCCAGCAGTTTAATAGCGGGGGTTGGGACCCAGTACTTC. This encodes CASSLIAGVGTQYF.

The V and J genes are TRBV2 and TRBJ2-2, with 11 positions matching TRBD2. The CDR3 has 16 amino acids. The ends lost 2 bases at V and 4 bases at J; junction bases unmatched: 3. CDR1 SNHLY and CDR2 FYNNEI come from the germline V gene. The CDR3 loop reads CASSELAGGSTGELFF. For the CDR3, the DNA is TGTGCCAGCAGTGAACTAGCGGGAGGTTCCACCGGGGAGCTGTTTTTT. The full variable domain, with the rest looked up from reference TRBV2 and TRBJ2-2, is EPEVTQTPSHQVTQMGQEVILRCVPISNHLYFYWYRQILGQKVEFLVSFYNNEISEKSEIFDDQFSVERPDGSNFTLKIRSTKLEDSAMYFCASSELAGGSTGELFFGEGSRLTVL.

This clonotype was found many times. The J gene is TRBJ2-1, the V gene TRBV7-6; 14 bases are shared with TRBD2. This CDR3 comprises 14 residues. V gave up 5 bases and J gave up 12 bases; unmatched junction bases: 6. Germline V gene data show CDR1 as SGHVS and CDR2 as FNYEAQ. CDR3 bases: TGTGCCAGCAGCCCGGGGACTAGCGGGAGTATGCAGTTCTTC. It translates to CASSPGTSGSMQFF.

This clonotype came up many times. V and J are TRBV30 and TRBJ1-2; 12 bases are shared with TRBD1. Trimming took 3 bases from V and 6 from J; bases not matched to a gene: 11. The CDR3 loop spans 16 amino acids. Looked up from germline, CDR1 is GTSNPN and CDR2 is SVGIG (reference sequence). The DNA for the CDR3 is TGTGCCTGGAGGAGCCCCGGGACAGGGGGCCTGGATGGCTACACCTTC. Residues: CAWRSPGTGGLDGYTF.

This chain joins TRBV7-9 and TRBJ2-1; D is unclear. The CDR3 covers 12 residues. CDR1 and CDR2 (germline): SEHNR, FQNEAQ (reference sequence). The V end lost 0 bases, the J end lost 9 bases, and 6 bases lay between the germline ends. CDR3 sequence (DNA): TGTGCCAGCAGCTTAGCGGTACGTGAGCAGTTCTTC. Its translation is CASSLAVREQFF.